Each of the 2 T cell receptor beta chains below was sequenced from the same sample in a study of early T cells in non-severe SARS-CoV-2 infection (dated by TCRdb to 2020 to 2023). Receptor amplification or capture employed 5' RACE. The instrument was a NextSeq 500. TCRdb passed the public sequencing reads through fastp at Q25 and MiXCR, retaining productive beta sequences. Rows with one shared CDR3 protein collapse into an entry with the most common genes and DNA. This sample comprises approximately 20,000 distinct CDR3 sequences, roughly 4.3% of them detected only once. Under 8.5% of the sample is taken by the ten largest. Sample: whole blood. The source is an adult who was a healthcare worker with PCR-confirmed SARS-CoV-2 infection or an uninfected control (not recorded which).

This clonotype has a count of ten or more. The chain carries TRBV20-1 and TRBJ2-3, with D perhaps matching TRBD2 (7 bases). Trimming removed 3 bases at V and 0 bases at J, with 16 bases between. The length of the CDR3 is 16 residues. Germline V gives CDR1 DFQATT, CDR2 SNEGSKA (reference sequence). The CDR3 region has the DNA TGCAGTGCTAGTCATACCGGGGGGCCTAGCACAGATACGCAGTATTTT. This translates into CSASHTGGPSTDTQYF.

This clonotype was recorded many times. The V and J genes are TRBV3-1 and TRBJ1-2; unclear D gene. V was cut by 4 bases and J by 4 bases, with 13 bases left in between. The germline V gene encodes CDR1 LGHDT and CDR2 YNNKEL (reference sequence). The CDR3 totals 14 residues. DNA of the CDR3: TGTGCCAGCAGCCCGGGAGGCTCGCCCTATGGCTACACCTTC. This encodes CASSPGGSPYGYTF.